The following is a T cell receptor (beta chain) sequence with its context. There is no known antigen for this receptor. Base qualities are not at hand, and no much larger clone is one base apart. Libraries were constructed by the immunoSEQ multiplex PCR assay. RNA was extracted from all samples and reverse transcribed into cDNA as template for TCR sequencing. SuperScript III was used to make first-strand cDNA, primed with a 2:1 mix of oligo-dT and random hexamers. A synthetic immune receptor repertoire was used to assess amplification bias, and residual bias was removed computationally. From the authors' description of their analysis: After raw reads were preprocessed to remove errors, the CDR3 was defined following IMGT conventions as running from the conserved cysteine to phenylalanine. Clonality was calculated as 1 minus Shannon entropy normalized by log2 of the number of productive unique TCRs. Scalp TCRbeta sequences were cross-referenced with sorted blood CD4 and CD8 repertoires so that the CD4 or CD8 identity of scalp clones could be inferred. TCRdb took this table from immuneACCESS and kept in-frame rearrangements with V and J called. Such tables lack part of the clones; where checked against another copy, unresolved V genes explain under half of the gap, and the rest is unexplained. V and J calls and clone size are copied from that table; D and trimming were computed from the DNA. The sample has about 200,000 clones on record, approximately 52% of them singletons. The ten largest clones add up to more than 0.4% of the sample.

The data derive from a study of CD8+ T cells in alopecia areata (dated by TCRdb to about 2018). For the study in its entirety: The treated patients, all with moderate-to-severe alopecia areata, were enrolled in an open-label pilot trial of oral tofacitinib given at 5 to 10 mg twice daily. Tofacitinib was given for 6 to 18 months, followed by 6 months of follow-up off drug to assess delayed response and recurrence. In both human patients and the C3H/HeJ mouse model, the study applied high-throughput TCRbeta sequencing to look at T cell clonal expansion in alopecia areata. Human TCRbeta sequencing covered scalp tissue and sorted CD4+ and CD8+ peripheral blood T cells from patchy and totalis/universalis alopecia areata patients and healthy controls. Patients on tofacitinib were biopsied at baseline and after 4 and 24 weeks of treatment, and several of the patients also had a later scalp biopsy. Clonality in the scalp was compared among normal scalp (n=4), patchy alopecia areata scalp (n=8), and alopecia totalis/universalis scalp (n=8). RNA came from the PAXgene miRNA kit for fixed scalp, the miRNeasy kit for PBMCs, and the RNeasy kit for mouse skin. Amplification of TCRbeta CDR3 regions was done by immunoSEQ multiplex PCR using 35 Vbeta forward primers and 13 Jbeta reverse primers.

Via the germline V gene, CDR1 is ENHRY and CDR2 SYGVKD. Measured from the cysteine to the phenylalanine, the CDR3 is 19 residues long. Only CDR3 DNA remains: 57 bases, in frame from the first base. Cut back by 6 bases and 1 base, the V and J ends lie 27 bases apart. On the study overall, not on this receptor specifically: Lesional scalp, especially in alopecia totalis/universalis, showed higher clonality and more expanded CD8+ clones than normal scalp, suggesting antigenic drive. Unlike mouse skin, where gammadelta T cells dominate, normal human skin contains resident alphabeta T cells that get sequenced too, which complicates analysis of the scalp TCR repertoire. Shared TCR sequences between patients were less evident than in mice, which may be partly attributable to HLA diversity in the patient population.

The time point label, read with the paper, signifies: baseline before oral tofacitinib. Lesional scalp punch biopsies and peripheral blood were obtained from alopecia areata patients. PBMCs were isolated by density centrifugation and stained for CD3, CD4 and CD8, after which CD4+ and CD8+ T cells were sorted on a FACSAria. This TCR was recovered from a human donor with alopecia areata. The V gene is TRBV10-3 and the J gene is TRBJ2-5, and the D gene may be TRBD1, 6 bases matching. The sequencing here drew on CD4+ T cells sorted from blood, taken at week 0. The DNA sequence is as follows: TGTGCCATCAGGCCGAATGGGGGCACCCAGGGTTCCCCCCAAGAGACCCAGTACTTC. Its product reads: CAIRPNGGTQGSPQETQYF.